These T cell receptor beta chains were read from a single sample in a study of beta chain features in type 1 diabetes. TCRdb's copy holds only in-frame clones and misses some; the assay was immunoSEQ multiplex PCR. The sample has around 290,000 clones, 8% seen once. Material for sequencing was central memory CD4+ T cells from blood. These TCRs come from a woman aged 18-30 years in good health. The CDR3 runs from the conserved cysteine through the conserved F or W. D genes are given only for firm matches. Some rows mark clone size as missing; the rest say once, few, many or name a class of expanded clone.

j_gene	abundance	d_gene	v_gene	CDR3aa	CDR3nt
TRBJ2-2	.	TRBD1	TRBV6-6	CASVAGGGGELFF	TGTGCCAGCGTGGCAGGGGGCGGCGGGGAGCTGTTTTTT
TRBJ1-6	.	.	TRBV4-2	CASSQEGQLQGSPLHF	TGTGCCAGCAGCCAAGAAGGACAGTTACAGGGTTCACCCCTCCACTTT
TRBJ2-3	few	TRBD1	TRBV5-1	CASSANSGTGYDTQYF	TGCGCCAGCAGCGCGAACTCCGGGACAGGGTATGATACGCAGTATTTT
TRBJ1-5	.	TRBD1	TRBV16	CASSQRGTALDQPQHF	TGTGCCAGCAGCCAACGTGGGACAGCCCTTGATCAGCCCCAGCATTTT
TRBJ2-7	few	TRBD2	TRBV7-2	CASSLASGSPNEQYF	TGTGCCAGCAGCTTAGCTAGCGGGAGTCCCAACGAGCAGTACTTC
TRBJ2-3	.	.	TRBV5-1	CASSLGGRDTQYF	TGCGCCAGCAGCTTGGGGGGTCGCGATACGCAGTATTTT
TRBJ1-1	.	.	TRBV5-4	CASSTPGFQTEAFF	TGTGCCAGCAGCACCCCAGGTTTTCAAACTGAAGCTTTCTTT
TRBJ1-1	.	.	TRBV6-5	CASSYFPNTEAFF	TGTGCCAGCAGTTACTTCCCTAACACTGAAGCTTTCTTT
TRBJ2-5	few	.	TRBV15	CATKLPGETPETQYF	TGTGCCACCAAGTTACCGGGGGAGACCCCAGAGACCCAGTACTTC
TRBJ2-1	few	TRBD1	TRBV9	CASSVMAGGSYNEQFF	TGTGCCAGCAGCGTGATGGCAGGGGGCTCCTACAATGAGCAGTTCTTC
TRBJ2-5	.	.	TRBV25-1	CASSVLPWAETQYF	TGTGCCAGCAGTGTCCTTCCCTGGGCAGAGACCCAGTACTTC
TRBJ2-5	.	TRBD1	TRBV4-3	CASSQGVQGAGQETQYF	TGCGCCAGCAGCCAAGGGGTCCAGGGGGCAGGGCAAGAGACCCAGTACTTC
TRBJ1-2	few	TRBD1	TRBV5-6	CASSFAQRPGGYGYTF	TGTGCCAGCAGCTTTGCACAGAGACCAGGGGGTTATGGCTACACCTTC
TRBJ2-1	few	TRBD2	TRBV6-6	CASSLAGGNEQFF	TGTGCCAGCAGTTTGGCGGGGGGCAATGAGCAGTTCTTC
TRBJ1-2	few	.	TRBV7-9	CASSQAVSLGYTF	TGTGCCAGCAGCCAAGCCGTGTCGTTAGGCTACACCTTC
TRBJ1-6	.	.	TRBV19	CASSIGLGSTTPLHF	TGTGCCAGTAGTATTGGCTTGGGAAGCACCACACCCCTCCACTTT
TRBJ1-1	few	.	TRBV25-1	CASTKGNTEAFF	TGTGCCAGCACAAAGGGGAACACTGAAGCTTTCTTT
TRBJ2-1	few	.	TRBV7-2	CASSLRAGSYNEQFF	TGTGCCAGCAGCTTACGGGCAGGGTCCTACAATGAGCAGTTCTTC
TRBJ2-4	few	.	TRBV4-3	CASSLLPSVTKNIQYF	TGCGCCAGCAGCCTTCTCCCGAGCGTGACCAAAAACATTCAGTACTTC
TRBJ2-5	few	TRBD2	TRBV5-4	CASSLFGGRATETQYF	TGTGCCAGCAGCTTGTTCGGCGGGAGGGCCACGGAGACCCAGTACTTC
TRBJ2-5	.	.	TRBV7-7	CASSLVPETQYF	TGTGCCAGCAGCTTAGTCCCGGAGACCCAGTACTTC
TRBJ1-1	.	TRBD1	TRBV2	CASSSDRAGAFF	TGTGCCAGCAGTTCAGACAGGGCTGGGGCTTTCTTT
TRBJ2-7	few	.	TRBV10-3	CAISEDRILWEQYF	TGTGCCATCAGTGAGGACAGAATTTTGTGGGAGCAGTACTTC